These 14 T cell receptor beta chains came from one sample sequenced in a study of CD8 T cells in Susac syndrome. An amount of RNA that ranged from roughly 0.5 to 1 ug was reverse transcribed with random hexamers. TCRdb passed the immunoSEQ multiplex PCR reads through MiXCR, listing each CDR3 protein once. The data show about 210,000 distinct CDR3 sequences, around 93% seen once. Sequencing was carried out using CD4+ T cells from PBMCs. These receptors were obtained from a human donor in good health.

The gene calls are TRBV9 and TRBJ1-6; the D gene is possibly TRBD1 (6 bases). The CDR3 spans 15 residues. From germline, CDR1 is SGDLS and CDR2 YYNGEE. The V gene lost 3 bases and the J gene lost 6 bases, with 13 bases spanning the gap. Written as DNA, the CDR3 is TGTGCCAGCAGCGGGGGCCCGGACAGTAATTCACCCCTCCACTTT. Translation: CASSGGPDSNSPLHF.

The gene calls are TRBV6-5 and TRBJ1-1; no firm D call. This CDR3 is built from 13 residues. V was clipped by 5 bases and J by 5 bases, with 12 bases between them. Germline loops: CDR1 MNHEY, CDR2 SVGAGI. This chain's CDR3 is CASSRYGVTEAFF. The CDR3 DNA is TGTGCCAGCAGTCGCTACGGGGTAACTGAAGCTTTCTTT.

The V call is TRBV7-2, the J call TRBJ2-3; D gene unclear. The CDR3 sequence is 12 residues long. The germline CDR1 and CDR2 sequences are SGHTA and FQGNSA. Trimming took 6 bases from V and 2 from J, leaving 6 bases between them. CDR3 loop: CASRSNTDTQYF. The CDR3 nucleotides are TGTGCCAGCAGGAGCAACACAGATACGCAGTATTTT.

The sample holds one count of this clonotype. This sequence joins TRBV5-4 and TRBJ2-1, with 7 bases identical to TRBD1. Germline trimming cut 5 bases from V and 6 bases from J; bases unmatched to any gene: 11. The germline gives CDR1 SGHNT, CDR2 YYREEE (reference sequence). The CDR3 spans 15 residues. The CDR3 DNA follows: TGTGCCAGCAGATTACAGGGGACGGACGGCAATGAGCAGTTCTTC. Encoded protein: CASRLQGTDGNEQFF.

This chain joins TRBV12-3 or TRBV12-4 and TRBJ2-7; the D is unclear. The CDR3 sequence is 14 residues long. The ends were cut back, 1 base at V and 0 bases at J, with 7 bases in the middle. Here the CDR3 reads CASSLGPSSYEQYV. CDR3 DNA sequence: TGTGCCAGCAGTTTAGGTCCGAGCTCCTACGAGCAGTACGTC.

About this clonotype: A junction end diverges from the germline sequence, so it may reflect a read error. This chain connects TRBV2 to TRBJ2-7; D perhaps matches TRBD2 (6 bases). The germline CDR1 and CDR2 sequences are SNHLY and FYNNEI. The CDR3 is made up of 12 amino acids. Written as DNA, the CDR3 is TGTGCCAGCAGCGAAGTGGGGGGCGAGCAGTACTTC. The encoded protein is CASSEVGGEQYF.

The J gene is TRBJ1-1, the V gene TRBV27; 8 bases are shared with TRBD1. Germline V gene data show CDR1 as MNHEY and CDR2 as SMNVEV (reference sequence). Trimming cost V 4 bases and J 3 bases; bases outside gene matches: 10. The CDR3 consists of 16 residues. The CDR3 here is CASSYGRGPRDTEAFF. DNA of the CDR3: TGTGCCAGCAGTTATGGCAGGGGGCCTCGGGACACTGAAGCTTTCTTT.

The rearrangement uses TRBV7-9 and TRBJ2-5; TRBD2 agrees at 8 bases. The CDR3 covers 15 residues. The ends lost 5 bases at V and 5 bases at J; junction bases unmatched: 10. Germline lookup yields CDR1 SEHNR and CDR2 FQNEAQ (reference sequence). The CDR3 loop is CASSEPRGGPETQYF. In DNA, the CDR3 is TGTGCCAGCAGCGAACCTCGGGGGGGGCCGGAGACCCAGTACTTC.

The chain carries TRBV7-9 and TRBJ2-5; D gene uncertain. V was shortened by 5 bases and J by 4 bases, with 17 bases between the two germline ends. The V gene's germline CDR1 is SEHNR and CDR2 FQNEAQ (reference sequence). CDR3 size: 15 residues. This chain's CDR3 is CASSQDPGRSETQYF. The CDR3 DNA reads TGTGCCAGCAGCCAAGACCCAGGTCGGTCAGAGACCCAGTACTTC. Variable domain in full (rest from reference TRBV7-9 and TRBJ2-5): DTGVSQNPRHKITKRGQNVTFRCDPISEHNRLYWYRQTLGQGPEFLTYFQNEAQLEKSRLLSDRFSAERPKGSFSTLEIQRTEQGDSAMYLCASSQDPGRSETQYFGPGTRLLVL.

The chain links TRBV18 to TRBJ2-7; TRBD1 matches at 7 bases. The V segment lost 3 bases and the J segment 4 bases; nucleotides outside the gene matches: 9. The CDR3 is 15 amino acids. Germline V lookup: CDR1 KGHSH, CDR2 LQKENI. For the CDR3, the DNA is TGTGCCAGCTCACCTGGGACAGTTGGCGGGTACGAGCAGTACTTC. Protein sequence: CASSPGTVGGYEQYF.

The V call is TRBV5-1, the J call TRBJ2-3; D not resolved. Between the trimmed V and J ends, which lost 0 bases and 0 bases, there was a span of 5 bases. The CDR3 contains 14 residues. Germline V lookup: CDR1 SGHRS, CDR2 YFSETQ. CDR3 in amino acids: CASSLDPSTDTQYF. Here the CDR3 DNA reads TGCGCCAGCAGCTTGGATCCGAGCACAGATACGCAGTATTTT.

V usage is TRBV19 and J usage is TRBJ1-2; 7 bases line up with TRBD1. J lost 5 bases, V lost 5 bases, and 11 bases had no gene match. CDR3 length equals 15 residues. Germline lookup yields CDR1 LNHDA and CDR2 SQIVND (reference sequence). This chain's CDR3 is CASSHTGALGYGYTF. The CDR3 DNA reads TGTGCCAGTAGTCACACAGGGGCTCTGGGGTATGGCTACACCTTC. The full variable domain, rest sourced from reference TRBV19 and TRBJ1-2, is DGGITQSPKYLFRKEGQNVTLSCEQNLNHDAMYWYRQDPGQGLRLIYYSQIVNDFQKGDIAEGYSVSREKKESFPLTVTSAQKNPTAFYLCASSHTGALGYGYTFGSGTRLTVV.

The chain has TRBV6-2 or TRBV6-3 and TRBJ2-6; no reliable D call. Germline V gene lookup returns CDR1 MNHEY and CDR2 SVGEGT. The CDR3 extends over 15 amino acids. V lost 2 bases to trimming and J lost 0 bases, with 5 bases between them. DNA for the CDR3: TGTGCCAGCAGTTACAGGGCCTCTGGGGCCAACGTCCTGACTTTC. Translating gives CASSYRASGANVLTF.

J is TRBJ1-1 and V is TRBV2, with unresolved D. This CDR3 is 14 amino acids long. V was pared by 6 bases and J by 2 bases, with 13 bases between. CDR1 is SNHLY, CDR2 FYNNEI, per germline. The chain's CDR3 is CASRTDGINTEAFF. CDR3 sequence (DNA): TGTGCCAGCAGGACGGACGGAATTAACACTGAAGCTTTCTTT.